This T cell receptor beta chain was captured by sequencing in a study of blood T cell repertoires in COVID-19. Whole-study context: Acute-phase and convalescent COVID-19 samples originated in the United States, Italy and Spain.

Sequencing was performed with immunoSEQ multiplex PCR; in TCRdb, only in-frame clones are kept and a portion is missing. Of around 190,000 clones listed, more than 75% are singletons. The CDR3 has 12 amino acids. In germline, CDR1 is LGHDT, CDR2 YNNKEL (reference sequence). Between the trimmed V and J ends, which lost 3 bases and 4 bases, there was a span of 6 bases. Living in about 25 US areas, the participants were between 18 and 89 years of age. The chain combines TRBV3-1 (or the pseudogene TRBV3-2) with TRBJ1-2; D is unclear. The sample was PBMCs or T cells enriched from blood (not recorded which). The source is a woman between 45 and 65 years old with acute COVID-19. Written as DNA, the CDR3 is TGTGCCAGCAGCCATGGCAGCTATGGCTACACCTTC. It is translated as CASSHGSYGYTF.